The T cell receptor (beta chain) described here comes from a study of cytomegalovirus exposure and HLA in healthy donors. General study findings and limits: First-cohort TCR clusters were later found to tend to co-occur in the roughly 130 validation repertoires.

For this clone: Its antigen is undetermined.

Trimming cost V 0 bases and J 7 bases, with 6 bases left between them. The CDR3 covers 12 residues. Germline V CDR1 and CDR2: PRHDT, FYEKMQ (reference sequence). Using immunoSEQ multiplex PCR, the repertoire was profiled, and TCRdb retains in-frame clones only, with some absent. This sample has around 62,000 clones; roughly 91% occur once, and the top ten carry over 1.5%. This sequence originates from a woman aged 18-29 years in good health and CMV-seronegative. What was sequenced was PBMCs. This sequence joins TRBV13 and TRBJ1-2, with D uncertain. The CDR3 spells CASSLGTTGYTF. For the CDR3, the DNA is TGTGCCAGCAGCTTAGGCACAACTGGCTACACCTTC.